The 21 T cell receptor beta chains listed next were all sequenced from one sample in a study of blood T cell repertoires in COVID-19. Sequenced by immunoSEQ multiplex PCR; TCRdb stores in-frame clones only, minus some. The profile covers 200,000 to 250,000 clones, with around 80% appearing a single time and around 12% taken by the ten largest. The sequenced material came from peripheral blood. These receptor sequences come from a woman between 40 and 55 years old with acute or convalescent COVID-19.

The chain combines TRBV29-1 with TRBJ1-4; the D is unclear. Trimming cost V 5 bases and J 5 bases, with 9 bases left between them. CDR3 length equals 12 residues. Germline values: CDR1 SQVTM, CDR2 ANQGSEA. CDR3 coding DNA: TGCAGCGTTCGGTCCCCCAATGAAAAACTGTTTTTT. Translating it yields CSVRSPNEKLFF.

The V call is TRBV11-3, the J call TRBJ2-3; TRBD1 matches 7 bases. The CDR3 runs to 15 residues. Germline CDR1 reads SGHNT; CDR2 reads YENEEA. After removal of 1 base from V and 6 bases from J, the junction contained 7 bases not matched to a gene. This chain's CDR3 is CASSLGQGSFDTQYF. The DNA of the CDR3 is TGTGCCAGCAGCTTAGGACAGGGATCATTCGATACGCAGTATTTT.

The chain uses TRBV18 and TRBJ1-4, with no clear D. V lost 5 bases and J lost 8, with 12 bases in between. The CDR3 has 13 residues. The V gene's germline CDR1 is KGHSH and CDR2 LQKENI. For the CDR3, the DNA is TGTGCCAGCTCATCAGGTTTTGGGGAAAAACTGTTTTTT. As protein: CASSSGFGEKLFF.

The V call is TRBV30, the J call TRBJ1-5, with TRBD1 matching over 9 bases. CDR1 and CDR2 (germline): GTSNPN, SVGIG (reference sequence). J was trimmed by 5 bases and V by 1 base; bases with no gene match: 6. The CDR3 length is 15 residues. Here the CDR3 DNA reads TGTGCCTGGAGTGAAGTAGGACAGGGGTATCAGCCCCAGCATTTT. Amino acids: CAWSEVGQGYQPQHF.

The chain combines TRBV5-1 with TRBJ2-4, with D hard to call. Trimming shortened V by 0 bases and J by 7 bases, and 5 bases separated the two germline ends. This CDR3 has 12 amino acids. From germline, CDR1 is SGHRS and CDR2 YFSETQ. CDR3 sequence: CASSLERNIQYF. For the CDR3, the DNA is TGCGCCAGCAGCTTGGAGAGGAACATTCAGTACTTC. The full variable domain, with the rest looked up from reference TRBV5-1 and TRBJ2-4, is KAGVTQTPRYLIKTRGQQVTLSCSPISGHRSVSWYQQTPGQGLQFLFEYFSETQRNKGNFPGRFSGRQFSNSRSEMNVSTLELGDSALYLCASSLERNIQYFGAGTRLSVL.

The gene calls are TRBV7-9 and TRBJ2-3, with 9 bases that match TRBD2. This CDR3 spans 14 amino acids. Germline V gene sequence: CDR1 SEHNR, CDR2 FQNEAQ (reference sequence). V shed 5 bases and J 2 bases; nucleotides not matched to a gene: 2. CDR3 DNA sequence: TGTGCCAGCAGCGCTAGCGGGAACACAGATACGCAGTATTTT. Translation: CASSASGNTDTQYF.

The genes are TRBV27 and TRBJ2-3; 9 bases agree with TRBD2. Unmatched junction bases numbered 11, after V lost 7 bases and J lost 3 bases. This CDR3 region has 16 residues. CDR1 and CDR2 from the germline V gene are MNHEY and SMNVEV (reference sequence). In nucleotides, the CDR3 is TGTGCCAGCAAGCCTTTGGCGGGAGGGGAGACAGATACGCAGTATTTT. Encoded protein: CASKPLAGGETDTQYF.

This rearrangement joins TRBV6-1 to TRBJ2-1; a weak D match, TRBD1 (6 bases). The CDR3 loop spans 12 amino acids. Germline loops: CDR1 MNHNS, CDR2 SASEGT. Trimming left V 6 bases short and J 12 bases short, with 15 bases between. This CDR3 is CASRKDSPGQFF. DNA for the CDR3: TGTGCCAGCAGAAAGGACAGTCCTGGGCAGTTCTTC.

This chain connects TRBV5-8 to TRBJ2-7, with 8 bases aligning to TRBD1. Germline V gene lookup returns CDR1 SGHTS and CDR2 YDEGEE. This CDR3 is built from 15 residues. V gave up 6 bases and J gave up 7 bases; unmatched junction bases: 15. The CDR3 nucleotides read TGTGCCAGCACCCCGGGACAGGCGTTCTCTGGTGAGCAGTACTTC. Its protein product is CASTPGQAFSGEQYF.

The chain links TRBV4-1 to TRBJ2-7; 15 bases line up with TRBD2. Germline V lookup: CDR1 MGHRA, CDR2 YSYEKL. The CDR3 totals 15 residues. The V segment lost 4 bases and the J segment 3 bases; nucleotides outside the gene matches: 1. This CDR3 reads CASSPGLAGGYEQYF. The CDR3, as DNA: TGCGCCAGCAGCCCGGGACTAGCGGGAGGCTACGAGCAGTACTTC.

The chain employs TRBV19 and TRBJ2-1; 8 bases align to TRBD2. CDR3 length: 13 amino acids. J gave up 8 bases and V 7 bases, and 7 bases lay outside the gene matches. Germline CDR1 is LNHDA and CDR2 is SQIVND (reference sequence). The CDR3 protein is CASNSGGYHEQFF. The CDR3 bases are TGTGCCAGTAACAGCGGGGGTTACCATGAGCAGTTCTTC.

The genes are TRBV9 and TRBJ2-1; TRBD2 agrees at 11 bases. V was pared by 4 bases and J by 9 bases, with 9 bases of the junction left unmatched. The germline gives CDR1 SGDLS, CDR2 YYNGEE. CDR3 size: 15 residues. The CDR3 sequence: CASSPLAGGSGEQFF. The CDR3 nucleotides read TGTGCCAGCAGCCCTCTAGCGGGAGGTTCGGGTGAGCAGTTCTTC.

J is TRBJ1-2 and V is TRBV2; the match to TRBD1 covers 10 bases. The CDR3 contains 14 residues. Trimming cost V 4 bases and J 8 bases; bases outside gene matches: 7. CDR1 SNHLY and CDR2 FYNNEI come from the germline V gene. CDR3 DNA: TGTGCCAGCAGTGCCAGACAGGGGGCGCCAGGCTACACCTTC. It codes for CASSARQGAPGYTF.

CDR3 residues: CAISEAGDTEAFF. The DNA for the CDR3 is TGTGCCATCAGTGAGGCGGGAGACACTGAAGCTTTCTTT. V usage is TRBV10-3 and J usage is TRBJ1-1, with D hard to call. The germline gives CDR1 ENHRY, CDR2 SYGVKD. This CDR3 spans 13 amino acids. V was shortened by 2 bases and J by 3 bases, with 7 bases between the two germline ends.

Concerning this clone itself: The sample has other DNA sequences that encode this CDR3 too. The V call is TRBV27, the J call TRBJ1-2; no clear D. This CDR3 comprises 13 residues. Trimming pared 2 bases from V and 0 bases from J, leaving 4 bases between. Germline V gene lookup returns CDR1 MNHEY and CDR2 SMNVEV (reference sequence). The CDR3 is CASSLTANYGYTF. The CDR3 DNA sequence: TGTGCCAGCAGTTTAACAGCTAACTATGGCTACACCTTC.

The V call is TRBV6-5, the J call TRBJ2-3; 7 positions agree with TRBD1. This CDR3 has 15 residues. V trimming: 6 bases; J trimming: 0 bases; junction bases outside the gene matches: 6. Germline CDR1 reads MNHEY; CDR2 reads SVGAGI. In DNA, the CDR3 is TGTGCCAGCAGCCCCAGACAGGGTAGCACAGATACGCAGTATTTT. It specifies CASSPRQGSTDTQYF.

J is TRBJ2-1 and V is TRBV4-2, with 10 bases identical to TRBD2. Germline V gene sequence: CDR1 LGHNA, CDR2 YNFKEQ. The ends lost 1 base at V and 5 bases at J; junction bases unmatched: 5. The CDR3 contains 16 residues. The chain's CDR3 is CASSQAWTSGNNEQFF. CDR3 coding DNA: TGTGCCAGCAGCCAAGCTTGGACTAGCGGAAACAATGAGCAGTTCTTC.

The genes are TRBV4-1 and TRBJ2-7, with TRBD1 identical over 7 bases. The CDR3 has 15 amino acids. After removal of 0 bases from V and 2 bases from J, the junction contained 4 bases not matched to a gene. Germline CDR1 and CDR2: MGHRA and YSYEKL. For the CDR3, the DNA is TGCGCCAGCAGCCAAGACGGGACAGAGACCTACGAGCAGTACTTC. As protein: CASSQDGTETYEQYF.

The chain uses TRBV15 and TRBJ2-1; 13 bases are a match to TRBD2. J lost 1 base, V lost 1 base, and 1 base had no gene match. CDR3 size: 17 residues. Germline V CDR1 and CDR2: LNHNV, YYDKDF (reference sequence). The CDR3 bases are TGTGCCACCAGCAGAGGGACTAGCGGGAGTTCCTACAATGAGCAGTTCTTC. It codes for CATSRGTSGSSYNEQFF.

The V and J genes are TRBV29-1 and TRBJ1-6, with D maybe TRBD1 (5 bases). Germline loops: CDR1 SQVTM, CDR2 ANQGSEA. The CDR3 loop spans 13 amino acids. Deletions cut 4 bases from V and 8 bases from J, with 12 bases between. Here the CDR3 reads CSVGQGLDSPLHF. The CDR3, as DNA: TGCAGCGTTGGTCAGGGTTTGGATTCACCCCTCCACTTT.

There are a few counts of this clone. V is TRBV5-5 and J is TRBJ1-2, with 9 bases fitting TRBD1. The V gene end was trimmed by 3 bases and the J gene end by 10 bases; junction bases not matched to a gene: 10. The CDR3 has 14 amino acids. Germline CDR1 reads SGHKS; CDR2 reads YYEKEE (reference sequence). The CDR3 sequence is CASSSRDRVRVYTF. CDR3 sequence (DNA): TGTGCCAGCAGCTCCCGGGACAGGGTTAGAGTCTACACCTTC.